A single sample gave rise to the 28 T cell receptor beta chains below, sequenced in a study of blood T cell repertoires in COVID-19. Assay used: immunoSEQ multiplex PCR; TCRdb lists only in-frame clones, some missing. Of approximately 290,000 clones in the sample, around 85% were seen once. Material for sequencing was peripheral blood. The source of these receptors is a human donor with COVID-19, enrolled during active disease. The donor label of this sample is uncertain.

The chain recombines TRBV9 with TRBJ1-3; 8 positions agree with TRBD1. Germline lookup yields CDR1 SGDLS and CDR2 YYNGEE. The CDR3 totals 16 residues. With 2 bases clipped from V and 0 bases from J, the junction kept 4 bases outside the gene matches. The CDR3 loop is CASSVTGDYSGNTIYF. The CDR3 DNA reads as TGTGCCAGCAGCGTGACAGGGGATTACTCTGGAAACACCATATATTTT. The variable domain in full, completed from reference TRBV9 and TRBJ1-3, reads DSGVTQTPKHLITATGQRVTLRCSPRSGDLSVYWYQQSLDQGLQFLIQYYNGEERAKGNILERFSAQQFPDLHSELNLSSLELGDSALYFCASSVTGDYSGNTIYFGEGSWLTVV.

The chain has TRBV10-3 and TRBJ2-2; a weak D match, TRBD2 (5 bases). CDR3 length: 16 amino acids. Per the germline V gene, CDR1 is ENHRY and CDR2 is SYGVKD. The V end lost 10 bases, the J end lost 3 bases, and 21 bases lay between the germline ends. CDR3 in amino acids: CATHAGKGWDTGELFF. As DNA, the CDR3 is TGTGCCACGCACGCCGGGAAGGGTTGGGACACCGGGGAGCTGTTTTTT.

This chain links TRBV29-1 with TRBJ1-1; 7 bases map to TRBD1. The CDR3 contains 13 residues. The germline gives CDR1 SQVTM, CDR2 ANQGSEA. V lost 6 bases and J lost 0; bases outside the gene matches: 4. This CDR3 reads CSVYRGMNTEAFF. The CDR3 coding sequence is TGCAGCGTCTACAGGGGCATGAACACTGAAGCTTTCTTT. The full variable domain, in which reference TRBV29-1 and TRBJ1-1 provide the parts outside the CDR3, is SAVISQKPSRDICQRGTSLTIQCQVDSQVTMMFWYRQQPGQSLTLIATANQGSEATYESGFVIDKFPISRPNLTFSTLTVSNMSPEDSSIYLCSVYRGMNTEAFFGQGTRLTVV.

The chain employs TRBV13 and TRBJ1-1; possibly TRBD1 for D (6 bases). Germline assignment: CDR1 PRHDT and CDR2 FYEKMQ (reference sequence). This CDR3 has 13 residues. Trimming took 5 bases from V and 5 from J, leaving 12 bases between them. Written as DNA, the CDR3 is TGTGCCAGCAGCGAAAGGGGGATTACTGAAGCTTTCTTT. Translated, it gives CASSERGITEAFF.

V gene TRBV6-5 combines with J gene TRBJ1-1; tentatively, D is TRBD1 (6 bases). The CDR3 is made up of 12 amino acids. The germline CDR1 and CDR2 sequences are MNHEY and SVGAGI. The germline V and J ends were trimmed by 4 bases and 7 bases, with 10 bases remaining between them. The CDR3 DNA reads TGTGCCAGCAGTTTACAGGGCCATGAAGCTTTCTTT. Amino acids: CASSLQGHEAFF.

The rearrangement links TRBV4-3 to TRBJ1-4; no clear D. The length of the CDR3 is 13 residues. The germline gives CDR1 LGHNA, CDR2 YSLEER. V was clipped by 4 bases and J by 3 bases, with 6 bases between them. Here the CDR3 DNA reads TGCGCCAGCAGCCCCCCAGCTAATGAAAAACTGTTTTTT. It yields the protein CASSPPANEKLFF.

The table lists this clone with a few counts. The chain employs TRBV7-2 and TRBJ2-2, with 7 bases identical to TRBD2. The CDR3 consists of 17 residues. The trim removed 5 bases at V and 1 base at J, leaving 10 bases unmatched. Germline CDR1 is SGHTA and CDR2 is FQGNSA. The CDR3 loop reads CASSPRGGGGNTGELFF. CDR3 DNA sequence: TGTGCCAGCAGCCCAAGGGGCGGGGGAGGGAACACCGGGGAGCTGTTTTTT.

The rearrangement uses TRBV18 and TRBJ1-2, with D maybe TRBD1 (5 bases). Germline assignment: CDR1 KGHSH and CDR2 LQKENI. The ends were cut back, 3 bases at V and 8 bases at J, with 10 bases in the middle. The CDR3 has 12 residues. The CDR3 protein is CASSPTARGYTF. The CDR3 bases are TGTGCCAGCTCACCGACAGCCAGGGGCTACACCTTC.

The V and J genes are TRBV6-1 and TRBJ2-2; D call uncertain. The ends were cut back, 3 bases at V and 1 base at J, with 9 bases in the middle. This CDR3 region has 15 residues. The germline CDR1 and CDR2 sequences are MNHNS and SASEGT. CDR3 residues: CASSDGLRNTGELFF. In DNA, the CDR3 is TGTGCCAGCAGTGATGGTCTGAGGAACACCGGGGAGCTGTTTTTT.

V is TRBV4-2 and J is TRBJ1-5; D possibly corresponds to TRBD1 (6 bases). V was trimmed by 1 base and J by 7 bases, leaving 14 bases between them. Germline V lookup: CDR1 LGHNA, CDR2 YNFKEQ. The CDR3 length is 15 residues. The CDR3 DNA follows: TGTGCCAGCAGCCAAGCACAGGGTGTAGAACAGCCCCAGCATTTT. It encodes CASSQAQGVEQPQHF.

This clone was counted between two and nine times. This chain uses TRBV28 with TRBJ1-2; 7 bases line up with TRBD1. CDR1 and CDR2 (germline): MDHEN, SYDVKM. Trimming removed 0 bases from V and 1 base from J; junction bases left unmatched: 2. The CDR3 loop spans 15 amino acids. The CDR3 nucleotides read TGTGCCAGCAGTTTATGGGGGACAGTTAACTATGGCTACACCTTC. Residues: CASSLWGTVNYGYTF.

The CDR3 sequence is CASSWDRTGDLYGYTF. Here the CDR3 DNA reads TGTGCCAGCAGTTGGGACAGGACCGGCGATTTGTATGGCTACACCTTC. The rearrangement links TRBV28 to TRBJ1-2; TRBD1 matches 8 bases. V gave up 4 bases and J gave up 5 bases; unmatched junction bases: 12. Germline V gene sequence: CDR1 MDHEN, CDR2 SYDVKM. CDR3 size: 16 residues.

The chain uses TRBV29-1 and TRBJ2-1; D uncertain. The CDR3 contains 14 residues. Germline CDR1 is SQVTM and CDR2 is ANQGSEA. V lost 2 bases to trimming and J lost 2 bases, with 10 bases between them. The CDR3 is CSVELFGAYNEQFF. The CDR3 coding sequence is TGCAGCGTTGAACTGTTCGGTGCCTACAATGAGCAGTTCTTC.

The V and J genes are TRBV2 and TRBJ1-4; D unresolved. Germline assignment: CDR1 SNHLY and CDR2 FYNNEI. The CDR3 totals 14 residues. The CDR3 sequence: CGLSEGNLGRKLFF. DNA for the CDR3: TGTGGCCTATCCGAGGGCAATTTGGGTCGAAAACTGTTTTTT.

The chain couples TRBV27 to TRBJ1-1, with D maybe TRBD1 (5 bases). The CDR3 is made up of 17 amino acids. Germline V gene lookup returns CDR1 MNHEY and CDR2 SMNVEV (reference sequence). V lost 1 base and J 1 base, leaving 16 bases between the germline ends. This chain's CDR3 is CASSLFGAGIGNTEAFF. In DNA form, the CDR3 reads TGTGCCAGCAGTTTATTCGGTGCAGGGATAGGGAACACTGAAGCTTTCTTT.

The chain combines TRBV5-6 with TRBJ2-5; D might be TRBD1 (5 bases). V dropped 2 bases and J dropped 5 bases, with 13 bases sitting between them. This CDR3 comprises 14 residues. Germline CDR1 SGHDT, CDR2 YYEEEE. DNA of the CDR3: TGTGCCAGCAGCTTTCAGGGTTCTGGGGAGACCCAGTACTTC. As protein: CASSFQGSGETQYF.

The chain has TRBV9 and TRBJ2-7; 8 bases align to TRBD1. V gave up 4 bases and J gave up 5 bases; unmatched junction bases: 11. CDR1 SGDLS and CDR2 YYNGEE come from the germline V gene. This CDR3 is built from 15 residues. The CDR3 sequence: CASSPSRTGLNEQYF. The CDR3 region has the DNA TGTGCCAGCAGCCCTTCCAGGACAGGGCTCAACGAGCAGTACTTC.

The chain has TRBV12-3 or TRBV12-4 and TRBJ2-7; D is ambiguous. The CDR3 covers 11 residues. V lost 6 bases and J 4 bases, leaving 7 bases between the germline ends. CDR3 region: CASRLTYEQYF. CDR3 bases: TGTGCCAGCAGGCTCACATACGAGCAGTACTTC.

The chain combines TRBV19 with TRBJ2-3, with a possible D match to TRBD1 (5 bases). The germline V gene has CDR1 LNHDA and CDR2 SQIVND (reference sequence). V gave up 0 bases and J gave up 9 bases, with 7 bases separating them. The CDR3 spans 12 residues. This chain's CDR3 is CASSIDQGTQYF. The CDR3 DNA reads TGTGCCAGTAGTATAGATCAGGGCACGCAGTATTTT.

This chain connects TRBV3-1 (or the pseudogene TRBV3-2) to TRBJ1-2; 9 bases match TRBD1. This CDR3 is built from 14 residues. Germline CDR1 and CDR2: LGHDT and YNNKEL (reference sequence). V lost 2 bases and J lost 9; bases outside the gene matches: 7. DNA for the CDR3: TGTGCCAGCAGCCAAAAATACAGGGGGCAAAGCTACACCTTC. Protein product: CASSQKYRGQSYTF.

The chain has TRBV28 and TRBJ2-7; 9 nucleotides match TRBD2. The CDR3 spans 17 residues. The germline V gene has CDR1 MDHEN and CDR2 SYDVKM. The ends lost 6 bases at V and 2 bases at J; junction bases unmatched: 14. CDR3 amino acids: CASSPIFGTSRPYEQYF. The CDR3 DNA reads TGTGCCAGCAGCCCCATATTCGGGACTAGCCGTCCCTACGAGCAGTACTTC.

This clone has a single count. The V gene is TRBV7-9, the J gene TRBJ1-2, with D possibly TRBD1 on 6 matching bases. Germline V gene lookup returns CDR1 SEHNR and CDR2 FQNEAQ (reference sequence). The CDR3 contains 13 residues. V was pared by 5 bases and J by 7 bases, with 14 bases between. The CDR3 is CASSANRASGYTF. In DNA form, the CDR3 reads TGTGCCAGCAGCGCCAACAGGGCTAGTGGCTACACCTTC.

J is TRBJ1-1 and V is TRBV19; D not resolved. The CDR3 covers 11 residues. Germline-derived CDR1 and CDR2 are LNHDA and SQIVND (reference sequence). V lost 4 bases and J lost 3, with 3 bases in between. The CDR3 here is CASSTYTEAFF. The CDR3 coding sequence is TGTGCCAGTAGTACTTACACTGAAGCTTTCTTT.

The chain has TRBV5-8 and TRBJ1-1; D is undetermined. The CDR3 runs to 14 residues. Germline V gene lookup returns CDR1 SGHTS and CDR2 YDEGEE. Trimming left V 4 bases short and J 4 bases short, with 14 bases between. CDR3 protein: CASSPIREGTEAFF. The CDR3 DNA is TGTGCCAGCAGCCCGATTCGGGAGGGCACTGAAGCTTTCTTT.

This chain connects TRBV30 to TRBJ1-5; 7 bases fit TRBD1. With 2 bases clipped from V and 5 bases from J, the junction kept 3 bases outside the gene matches. This CDR3 is 13 amino acids long. Germline V gene lookup returns CDR1 GTSNPN and CDR2 SVGIG (reference sequence). CDR3 in amino acids: CAWSPRGDQPQHF. The CDR3 DNA reads as TGTGCCTGGAGTCCCAGGGGGGATCAGCCCCAGCATTTT.

There are a few counts of this clone. The CDR3 region has the DNA TGCGCCAGCAGCCAACCACTGGAACGGGATGAGCAGTTCTTC. Translation gives CASSQPLERDEQFF. The chain carries TRBV4-1 and TRBJ2-1; no firm D call. The CDR3 loop spans 14 amino acids. The ends were cut back, 2 bases at V and 8 bases at J, with 13 bases in the middle. Germline V gene lookup returns CDR1 MGHRA and CDR2 YSYEKL.

The chain couples TRBV5-1 to TRBJ1-2; D is uncertain. Germline lookup yields CDR1 SGHRS and CDR2 YFSETQ. The CDR3 has 15 amino acids. V shed 4 bases and J shed 4 bases, with 17 bases lying between them. CDR3 sequence reads: CASSLRTGVSYGYTF. CDR3 coding DNA: TGCGCCAGCAGCCTACGAACCGGGGTGAGCTATGGCTACACCTTC.

This chain connects TRBV12-5 to TRBJ2-5; the match to TRBD2 covers 8 bases. The germline V gene has CDR1 LGHNT and CDR2 FRNRAP. V shed 7 bases and J 5 bases; nucleotides not matched to a gene: 6. The CDR3 extends over 13 amino acids. CDR3 in DNA: TGTGCTAGTGCACCCACGGGGGGGGAGACCCAGTACTTC. Its protein is CASAPTGGETQYF. The variable domain in full, with the rest retrieved from reference TRBV12-5 and TRBJ2-5, is DARVTQTPRHKVTEMGQEVTMRCQPILGHNTVFWYRQTMMQGLELLAYFRNRAPLDDSGMPKDRFSAEMPDATLATLKIQPSEPRDSAVYFCASAPTGGETQYFGPGTRLLVL.